This TCR beta chain was sequenced for a study of blood T cell repertoires in COVID-19. Study in general: The study drew acute and convalescent COVID-19 samples from the United States, Italy and Spain.

Clones were sequenced by immunoSEQ multiplex PCR, and TCRdb holds only the in-frame ones, with some missing. Of approximately 330,000 clones in the sample, 87% were seen once. Trimming removed 7 bases at V and 5 bases at J, with 11 bases between. The CDR3 runs to 12 residues. The receptor was isolated from a man aged 30 to 45 with COVID-19, enrolled during active disease. Sequencing was performed on peripheral blood. V usage is TRBV12-3 or TRBV12-4 and J usage is TRBJ1-2; unclear D gene. The CDR3 nucleotides are TGTGCCAGCACCTTCGGAGGTTATGGCTACACCTTC. Amino acids: CASTFGGYGYTF.